This is a list of T cell receptor beta chains from one sample in a study of identical twins. TCRdb processed the 5' RACE reads anew with MiXCR; each CDR3 protein has one entry. The sample has under 300,000 distinct CDR3 sequences, around an eighth seen once. The sequencing sample was made of memory (CD45RO+) T cells sorted from blood. These TCRs come from a woman aged 18-30 years in good health. Each CDR3 is given without its conserved first and last residue.

cdr3_aa,v_call
ASSPGLSSGTGELF,TRBV5-6
ASRDRTGVLEQY,TRBV2
SARDPGSGGTDTQY,TRBV20-1
ASSLTSNQPQH,TRBV12-3/TRBV12-4
ASSLTGFDNEQF,TRBV5-1
AWSLRYNEQF,TRBV30
ASSYGIPLPLAGGQDTQY,TRBV4-1
ASSFFTALETQY,TRBV27
ASSFSGGVEETQY,TRBV5-1
SARTIGRRTDTQY,TRBV20-1
SARDMGGDRYGYT,TRBV20-1
SARLAGGFHEQY,TRBV20-1
ASSFGQGGDEKLF,TRBV7-8
ASSPQGGQFAQY,TRBV7-2
ASSGRLNGSPLH,TRBV3-1
ASTQGGEETQY,TRBV5-5
SADRDLYEQY,TRBV20-1
ASSPGQGNPYEQY,TRBV5-1
ASSASANEKLF,TRBV7-7
ASNKGQGLRYNEQF,TRBV25-1
ASSLSQSTDTQY,TRBV7-9
ATSGGGSREQY,TRBV15
ASSLTPDNYGYT,TRBV7-3
SASPDQETQY,TRBV20-1
ASSFAGERQETQY,TRBV7-9
ASSLTRAANEQF,TRBV7-9
ASSLLLPSTDQETQY,TRBV6-2/TRBV6-3
ARQERLGPDTQY,TRBV6-7
AISGGSAGANVLT,TRBV10-3
ASSTRGTNEKLF,TRBV6-5
ASSGLAGTADTQY,TRBV11-2
ATPRKRGMKNIQY,TRBV21-1
ASSLGGLAGGSQY,TRBV11-2
ASSSGRSSQTQQETQY,TRBV6-5
ASSLDRTNGYT,TRBV7-2
ASSSRTGFQETQY,TRBV5-1
ASSLVPSGGPIQETQY,TRBV5-1
ASSDDRGSRNSPLH,TRBV25-1
ASSSSPSARTDTQY,TRBV5-5
ASSFDSGLAGGPHRSYNEQF,TRBV12-1
ASSVGAARDYEQY,TRBV9
ASSQNNRDTGELF,TRBV4-3
ASSQGRQRWTNTEAF,TRBV3-1